The present TCR beta chain was sequenced within a study of blood T cell repertoires in COVID-19. Turning to the study itself: From T cells, B-cell-depleted T cells, or PBMCs came the material, which was cDNA or gDNA.

Sequencing used immunoSEQ multiplex PCR; TCRdb keeps in-frame clones, though not all of them. The sample lists around 200,000 clones; more than 70% were seen once. The CDR3 length is 11 residues. Germline lookup yields CDR1 WNHNN and CDR2 SYGVQD (reference sequence). V lost 0 bases and J 12 bases, leaving 9 bases between the germline ends. The material sequenced was PBMCs or T cells enriched from blood (not recorded which). The chain is built from TRBV10-1 and TRBJ2-7; perhaps TRBD2 as D (5 bases). This TCR was sampled from a man in his forties with acute COVID-19. For the CDR3, the DNA is TGCGCCAGCAGTGAGTCGAACCGGGGGTACTTC. Amino acids: CASSESNRGYF.